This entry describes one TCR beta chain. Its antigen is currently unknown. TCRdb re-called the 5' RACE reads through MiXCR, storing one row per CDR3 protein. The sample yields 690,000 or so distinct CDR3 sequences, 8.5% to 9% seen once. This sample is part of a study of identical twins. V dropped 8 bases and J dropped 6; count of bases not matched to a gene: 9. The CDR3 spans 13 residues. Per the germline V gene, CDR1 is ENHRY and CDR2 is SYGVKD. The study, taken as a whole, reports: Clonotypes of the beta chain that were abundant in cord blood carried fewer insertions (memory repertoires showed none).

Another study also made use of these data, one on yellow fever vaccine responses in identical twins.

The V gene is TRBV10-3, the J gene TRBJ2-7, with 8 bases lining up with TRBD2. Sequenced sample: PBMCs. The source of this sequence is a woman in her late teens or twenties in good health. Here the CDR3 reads CAILAGGGGEQYF. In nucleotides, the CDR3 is TGTGCCATCTTGGCGGGGGGAGGAGGCGAGCAGTACTTC.